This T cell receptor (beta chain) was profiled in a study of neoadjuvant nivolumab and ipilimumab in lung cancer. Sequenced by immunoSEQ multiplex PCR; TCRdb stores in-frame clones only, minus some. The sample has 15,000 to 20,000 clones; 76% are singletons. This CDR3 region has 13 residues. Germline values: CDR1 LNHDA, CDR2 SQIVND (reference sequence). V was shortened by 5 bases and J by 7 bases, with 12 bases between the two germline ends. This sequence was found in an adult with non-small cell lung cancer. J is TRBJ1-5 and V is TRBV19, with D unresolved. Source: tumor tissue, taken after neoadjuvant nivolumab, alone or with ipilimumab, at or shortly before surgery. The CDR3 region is CASSDRAPQPQHF. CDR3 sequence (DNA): TGTGCCAGTAGTGACCGGGCCCCACAGCCCCAGCATTTT.